These 8 T cell receptor beta chains originate from one sample sequenced in a study of T cell repertoires in cytomegalovirus infection. Antigens for these TCRs are unknown. TCRdb ran MiXCR on the reads and lists one entry per CDR3 protein. The table has about a million distinct CDR3 sequences, 25% to 40% seen once; the top ten hold 13%. This specimen consisted of cultured CD8+ T cells from PBMCs, obtained from culture after CMV antigen stimulation. The receptors stem from a human donor in good health (CMV status not recorded). Some clones in this sample may be carry-over from other donors' samples.

The table lists this clonotype with many counts. The V gene is TRBV7-8, the J gene TRBJ2-4; D gene ambiguous. Germline V gene sequence: CDR1 SGHVS, CDR2 FQNEAQ. The V end lost 1 base, the J end lost 6 bases, and 10 bases lay between the germline ends. The CDR3 contains 14 residues. CDR3 protein: CASSLVAPRNIQYF. DNA of the CDR3: TGTGCCAGCAGCTTAGTCGCCCCTCGAAACATTCAGTACTTC.

The chain couples TRBV9 to TRBJ2-2; 8 bases are shared with TRBD1. The CDR3 has 17 residues. Germline trimming cut 0 bases from V and 3 bases from J; bases unmatched to any gene: 7. The germline CDR1 and CDR2 sequences are SGDLS and YYNGEE. This CDR3 reads CASSVESGTGYTGELFF. CDR3 nucleotides: TGTGCCAGCAGCGTAGAATCCGGGACAGGCTACACCGGGGAGCTGTTTTTT.

V gene TRBV6-2 or TRBV6-3 combines with J gene TRBJ2-3; no clear D. The V gene's germline CDR1 is MNHEY and CDR2 SVGEGT. V gave up 8 bases and J gave up 6 bases, with 9 bases separating them. The CDR3 sequence is 11 residues long. The CDR3 loop is CASLDADTQYF. CDR3 DNA: TGTGCCAGCCTCGACGCCGATACGCAGTATTTT.

The table lists this clonotype with a few counts. The CDR3 nucleotides are TGTGCCATCATGATTTCTAGCGGAGGCACAGATACGCAGTATTTT. Encoded protein: CAIMISSGGTDTQYF. This rearrangement joins TRBV10-3 to TRBJ2-3, with TRBD2 identical over 7 bases. Germline trimming cut 7 bases from V and 1 base from J; bases unmatched to any gene: 8. CDR1 is ENHRY and CDR2 is SYGVKD in the germline V gene. This CDR3 spans 15 amino acids.

This chain uses TRBV6-1 with TRBJ2-3; TRBD2 matches 11 bases. With V trimmed by 10 bases and J by 1 base, 13 bases remained unmatched. The CDR3 sequence is 17 residues long. Per germline, CDR1 MNHNS and CDR2 SASEGT. The CDR3 DNA is TGTGCCATCGCCTGGCTAGCGGGGGGCACACGCACAGATACGCAGTATTTT. It specifies CAIAWLAGGTRTDTQYF.

In its sample, this clonotype was seen a few times. The chain is built from TRBV4-1 and TRBJ2-7, with 9 bases that match TRBD1. This CDR3 has 14 residues. V trimming: 5 bases; J trimming: 5 bases; junction bases outside the gene matches: 7. Germline CDR1 is MGHRA and CDR2 is YSYEKL. The CDR3 sequence: CASSWGQGGDEQYF. CDR3 in DNA: TGCGCCAGCAGCTGGGGACAGGGTGGGGACGAGCAGTACTTC.

This clonotype was picked up a small number of times. Just one base apart from a much larger clone, this may be a read error. The rearrangement links TRBV27 to TRBJ1-2, with 9 bases that match TRBD1. Per germline, CDR1 MNHEY and CDR2 SMNVEV (reference sequence). CDR3 size: 13 residues. The V gene end was trimmed by 6 bases and the J gene end by 4 bases; junction bases not matched to a gene: 3. CDR3 nucleotide sequence: TGTGCCAGCAGACAGGGACAGGGCTATGGCTACACCTTC. It is translated as CASRQGQGYGYTF.

The J gene is TRBJ2-1, the V gene TRBV6-5; D remains unclear. V lost 6 bases and J lost 3, with 15 bases in between. Germline lookup yields CDR1 MNHEY and CDR2 SVGAGI. The CDR3 sequence is 15 residues long. The CDR3 is CASRPADKYYNEQFF. DNA of the CDR3: TGTGCCAGCAGACCCGCCGACAAGTACTACAATGAGCAGTTCTTC.